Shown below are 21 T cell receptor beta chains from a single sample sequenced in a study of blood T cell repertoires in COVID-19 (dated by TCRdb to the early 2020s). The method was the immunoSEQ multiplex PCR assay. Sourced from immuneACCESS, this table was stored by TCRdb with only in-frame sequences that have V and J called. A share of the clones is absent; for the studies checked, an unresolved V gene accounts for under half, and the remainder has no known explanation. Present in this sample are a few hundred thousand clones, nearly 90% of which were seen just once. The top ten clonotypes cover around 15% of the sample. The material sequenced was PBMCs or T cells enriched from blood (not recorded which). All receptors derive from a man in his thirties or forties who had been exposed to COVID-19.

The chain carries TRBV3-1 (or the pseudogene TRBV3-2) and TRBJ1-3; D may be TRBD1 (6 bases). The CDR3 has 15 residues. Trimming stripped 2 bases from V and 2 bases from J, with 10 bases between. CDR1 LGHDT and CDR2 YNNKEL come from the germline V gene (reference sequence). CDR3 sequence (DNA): TGTGCCAGCAGCCAACCCACAGGGCCTGGAAACACCATATATTTT. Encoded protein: CASSQPTGPGNTIYF.

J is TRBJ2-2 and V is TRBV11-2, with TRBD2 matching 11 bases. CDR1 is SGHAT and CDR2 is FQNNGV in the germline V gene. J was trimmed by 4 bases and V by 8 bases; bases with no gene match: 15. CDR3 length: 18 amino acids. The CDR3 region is CASEFSLAGGRGTGELFF. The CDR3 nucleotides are TGTGCCAGCGAATTCTCCCTAGCGGGGGGCCGGGGCACCGGGGAGCTGTTTTTT.

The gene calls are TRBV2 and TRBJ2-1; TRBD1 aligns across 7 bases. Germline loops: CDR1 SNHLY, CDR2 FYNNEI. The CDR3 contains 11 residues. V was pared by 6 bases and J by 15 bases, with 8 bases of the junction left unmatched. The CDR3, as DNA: TGTGCCAGCAGGGACACAGGGGATTGGTTCTTC. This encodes CASRDTGDWFF.

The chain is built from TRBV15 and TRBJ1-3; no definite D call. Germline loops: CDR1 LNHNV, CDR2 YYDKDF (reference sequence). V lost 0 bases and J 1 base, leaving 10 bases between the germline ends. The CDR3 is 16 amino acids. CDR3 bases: TGTGCCACCAGCAGAGATTCAACTGAATCTGGAAACACCATATATTTT. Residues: CATSRDSTESGNTIYF. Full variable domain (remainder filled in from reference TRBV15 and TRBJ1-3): DAMVIQNPRYQVTQFGKPVTLSCSQTLNHNVMYWYQQKSSQAPKLLFHYYDKDFNNEADTPDNFQSRRPNTSFCFLDIRSPGLGDTAMYLCATSRDSTESGNTIYFGEGSWLTVV.

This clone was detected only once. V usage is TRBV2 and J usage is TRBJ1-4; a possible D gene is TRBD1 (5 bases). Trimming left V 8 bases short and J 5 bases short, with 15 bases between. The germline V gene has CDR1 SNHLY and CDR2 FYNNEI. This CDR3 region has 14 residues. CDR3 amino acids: CASRRGRENEKLFF. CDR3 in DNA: TGTGCCAGCCGCCGCGGCAGGGAAAATGAAAAACTGTTTTTT.

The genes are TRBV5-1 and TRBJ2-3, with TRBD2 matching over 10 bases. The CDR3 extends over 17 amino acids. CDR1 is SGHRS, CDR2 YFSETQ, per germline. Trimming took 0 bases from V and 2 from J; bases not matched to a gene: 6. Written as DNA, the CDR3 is TGCGCCAGCAGCTTGGAAGGACTAGCGGCGATCACAGATACGCAGTATTTT. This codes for CASSLEGLAAITDTQYF.

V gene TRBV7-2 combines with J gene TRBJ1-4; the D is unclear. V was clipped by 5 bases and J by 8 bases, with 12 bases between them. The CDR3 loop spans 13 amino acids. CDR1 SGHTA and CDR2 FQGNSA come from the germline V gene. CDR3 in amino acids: CASSLSLSEKLFF. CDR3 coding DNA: TGTGCCAGCAGCCTTAGTCTGAGCGAAAAACTGTTTTTT.

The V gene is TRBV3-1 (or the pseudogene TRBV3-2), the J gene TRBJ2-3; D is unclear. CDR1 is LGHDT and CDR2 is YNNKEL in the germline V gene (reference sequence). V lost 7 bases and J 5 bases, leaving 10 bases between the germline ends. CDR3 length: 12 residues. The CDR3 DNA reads TGTGCCAGCAAGCGAAGTGGAGATACGCAGTATTTT. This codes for CASKRSGDTQYF.

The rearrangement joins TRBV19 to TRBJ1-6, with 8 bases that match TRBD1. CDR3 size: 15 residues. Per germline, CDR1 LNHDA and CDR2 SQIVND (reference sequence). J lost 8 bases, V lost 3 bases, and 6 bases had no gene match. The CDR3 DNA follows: TGTGCCAGTAGTATGGGGTCAGGGGGCCATTCACCCCTCCACTTT. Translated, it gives CASSMGSGGHSPLHF.

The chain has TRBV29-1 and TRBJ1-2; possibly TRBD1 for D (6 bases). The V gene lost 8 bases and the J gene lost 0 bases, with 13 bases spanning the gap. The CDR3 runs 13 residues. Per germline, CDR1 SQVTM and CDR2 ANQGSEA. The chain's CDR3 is CSLRDTSNYGYTF. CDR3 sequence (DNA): TGCAGCCTCCGGGACACTTCTAACTATGGCTACACCTTC. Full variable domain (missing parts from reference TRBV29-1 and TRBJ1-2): SAVISQKPSRDICQRGTSLTIQCQVDSQVTMMFWYRQQPGQSLTLIATANQGSEATYESGFVIDKFPISRPNLTFSTLTVSNMSPEDSSIYLCSLRDTSNYGYTFGSGTRLTVV.

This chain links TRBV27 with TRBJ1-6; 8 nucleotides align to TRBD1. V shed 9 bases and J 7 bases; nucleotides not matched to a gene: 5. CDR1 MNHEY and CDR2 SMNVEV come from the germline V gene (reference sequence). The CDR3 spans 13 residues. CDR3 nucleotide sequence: TGTGCCAGTGGACAGGGAGCAAATTCACCCCTCCACTTT. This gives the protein CASGQGANSPLHF.

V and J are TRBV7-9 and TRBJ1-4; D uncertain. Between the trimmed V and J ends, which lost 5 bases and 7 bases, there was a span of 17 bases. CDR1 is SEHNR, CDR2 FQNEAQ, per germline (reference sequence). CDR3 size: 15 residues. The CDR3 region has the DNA TGTGCCAGCAGCCCCACCCGGGCGGAGGGTGAAAAACTGTTTTTT. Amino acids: CASSPTRAEGEKLFF.

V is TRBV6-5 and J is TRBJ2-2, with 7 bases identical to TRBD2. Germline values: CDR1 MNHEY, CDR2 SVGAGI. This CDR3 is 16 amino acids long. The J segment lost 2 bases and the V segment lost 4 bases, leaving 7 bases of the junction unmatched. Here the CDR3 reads CASSSSGVYNTGELFF. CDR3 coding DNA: TGTGCCAGCAGTTCGAGCGGGGTCTATAACACCGGGGAGCTGTTTTTT.

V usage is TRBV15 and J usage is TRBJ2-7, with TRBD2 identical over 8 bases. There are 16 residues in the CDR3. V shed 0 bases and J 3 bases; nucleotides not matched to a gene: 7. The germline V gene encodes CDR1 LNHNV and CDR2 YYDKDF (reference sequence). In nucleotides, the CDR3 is TGTGCCACCAGCAGAGATTTTTGGCGGGGGGACTACGAGCAGTACTTC. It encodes CATSRDFWRGDYEQYF.

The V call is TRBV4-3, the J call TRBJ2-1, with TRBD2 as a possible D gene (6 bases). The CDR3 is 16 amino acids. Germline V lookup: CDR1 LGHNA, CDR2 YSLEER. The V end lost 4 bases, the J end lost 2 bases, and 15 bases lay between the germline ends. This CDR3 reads CASSRGVGVPYNEQFF. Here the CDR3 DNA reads TGCGCCAGCAGCCGGGGGGTTGGGGTACCCTACAATGAGCAGTTCTTC.

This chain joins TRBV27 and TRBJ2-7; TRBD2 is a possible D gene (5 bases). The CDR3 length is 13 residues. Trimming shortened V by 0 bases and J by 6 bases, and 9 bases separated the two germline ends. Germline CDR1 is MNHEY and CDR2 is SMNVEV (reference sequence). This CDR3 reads CASSLSGVGEQYF. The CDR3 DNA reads TGTGCCAGCAGTTTATCGGGAGTGGGCGAGCAGTACTTC.

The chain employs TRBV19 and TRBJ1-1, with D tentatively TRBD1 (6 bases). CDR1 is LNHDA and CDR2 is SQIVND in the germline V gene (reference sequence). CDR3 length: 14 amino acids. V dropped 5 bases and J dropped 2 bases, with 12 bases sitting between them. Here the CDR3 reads CASSLGTSNTEAFF. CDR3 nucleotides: TGTGCCAGTAGTCTTGGGACAAGCAACACTGAAGCTTTCTTT.

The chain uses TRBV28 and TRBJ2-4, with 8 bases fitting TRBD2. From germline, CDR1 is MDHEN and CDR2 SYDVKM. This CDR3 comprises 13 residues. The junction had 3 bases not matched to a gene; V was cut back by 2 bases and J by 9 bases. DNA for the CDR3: TGTGCCAGCAGTTTAAGCGGGGGTATCATTCAGTACTTC. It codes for CASSLSGGIIQYF.

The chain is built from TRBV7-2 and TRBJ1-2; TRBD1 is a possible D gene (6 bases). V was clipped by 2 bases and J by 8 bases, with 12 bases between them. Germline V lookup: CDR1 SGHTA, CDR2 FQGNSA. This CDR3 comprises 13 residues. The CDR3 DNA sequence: TGTGCCAGCAGCTTACAGGGGAGGGACGGCTACACCTTC. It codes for CASSLQGRDGYTF. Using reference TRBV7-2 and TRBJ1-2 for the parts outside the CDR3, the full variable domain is GAGVSQSPSNKVTEKGKDVELRCDPISGHTALYWYRQSLGQGLEFLIYFQGNSAPDKSGLPSDRFSAERTGGSVSTLTIQRTQQEDSAVYLCASSLQGRDGYTFGSGTRLTVV.

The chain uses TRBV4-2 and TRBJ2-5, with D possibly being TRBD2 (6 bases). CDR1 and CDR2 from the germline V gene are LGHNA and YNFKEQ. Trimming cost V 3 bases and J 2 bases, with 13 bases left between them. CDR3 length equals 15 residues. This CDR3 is CASSQRYSGQETQYF. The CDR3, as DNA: TGTGCCAGCAGCCAGAGATATAGCGGTCAAGAGACCCAGTACTTC.

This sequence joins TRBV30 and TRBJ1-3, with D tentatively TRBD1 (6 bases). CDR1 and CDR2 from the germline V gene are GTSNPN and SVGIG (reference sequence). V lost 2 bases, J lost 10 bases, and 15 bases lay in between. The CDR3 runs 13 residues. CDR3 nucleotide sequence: TGTGCCTGGAGTAGGGGGAACGCCCAGACCATATATTTT. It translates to CAWSRGNAQTIYF.